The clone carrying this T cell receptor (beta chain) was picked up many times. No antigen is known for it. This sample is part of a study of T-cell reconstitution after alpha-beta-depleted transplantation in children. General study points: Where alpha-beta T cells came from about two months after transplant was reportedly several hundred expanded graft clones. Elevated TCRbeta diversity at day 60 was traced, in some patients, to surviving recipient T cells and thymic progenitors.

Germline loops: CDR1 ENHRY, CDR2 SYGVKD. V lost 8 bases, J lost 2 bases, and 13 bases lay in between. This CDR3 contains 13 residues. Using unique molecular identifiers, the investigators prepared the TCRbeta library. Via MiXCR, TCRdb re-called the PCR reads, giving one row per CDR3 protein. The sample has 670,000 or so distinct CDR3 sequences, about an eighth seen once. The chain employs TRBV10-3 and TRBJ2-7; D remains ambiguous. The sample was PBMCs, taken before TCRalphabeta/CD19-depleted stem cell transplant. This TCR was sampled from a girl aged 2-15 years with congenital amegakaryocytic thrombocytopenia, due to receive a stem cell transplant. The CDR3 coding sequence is TGTGCCATCGCTCAGGAGAAGACCTACGAGCAGTACTTC. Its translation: CAIAQEKTYEQYF.